This TCR beta chain was documented in a study of cytomegalovirus exposure and HLA in healthy donors. To note about this clone: Its target is unknown. Other nucleotide sequences from this sample produce the same CDR3.

The protocol was immunoSEQ multiplex PCR, while the TCRdb copy is restricted to in-frame clones and leaves out a portion. The sample lists 75,000 to 100,000 clones; approximately 96% were seen once. The V end was cut by 9 bases, the J end by 2 bases, with 6 bases between. CDR3 length: 11 amino acids. CDR1 is SNHLY, CDR2 FYNNEI, per germline. Study-level findings and limits: Across donors, most TCRs were seen rarely, yet some public ones were widespread.

The sequenced sample consisted of PBMCs. The clonotype originates from a man aged 18 to 35 in good health and CMV-seronegative. V and J are TRBV2 and TRBJ2-3; D ambiguous. This CDR3 is CASTYTDTQYF. The CDR3 DNA reads TGTGCCAGTACTTACACAGATACGCAGTATTTT.